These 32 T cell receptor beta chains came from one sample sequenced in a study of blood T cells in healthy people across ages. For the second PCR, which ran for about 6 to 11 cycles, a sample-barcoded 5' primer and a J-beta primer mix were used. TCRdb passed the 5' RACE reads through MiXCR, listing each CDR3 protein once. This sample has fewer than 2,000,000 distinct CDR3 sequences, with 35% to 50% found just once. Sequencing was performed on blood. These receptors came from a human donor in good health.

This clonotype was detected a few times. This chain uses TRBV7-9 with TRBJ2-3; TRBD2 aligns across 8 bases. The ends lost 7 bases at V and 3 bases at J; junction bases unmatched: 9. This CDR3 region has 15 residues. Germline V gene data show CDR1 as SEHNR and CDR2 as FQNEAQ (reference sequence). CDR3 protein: CASKLGLAWTDTQYF. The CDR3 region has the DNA TGTGCCAGCAAGCTTGGACTAGCCTGGACAGATACGCAGTATTTT.

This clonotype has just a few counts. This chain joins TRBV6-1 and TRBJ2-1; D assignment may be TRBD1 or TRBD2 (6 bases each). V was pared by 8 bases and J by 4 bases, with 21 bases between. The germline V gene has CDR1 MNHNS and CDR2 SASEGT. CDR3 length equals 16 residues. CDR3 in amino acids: CASSKQGLSNYNEQFF. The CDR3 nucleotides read TGTGCCAGCTCCAAACAGGGACTTTCCAATTACAATGAGCAGTTCTTC.

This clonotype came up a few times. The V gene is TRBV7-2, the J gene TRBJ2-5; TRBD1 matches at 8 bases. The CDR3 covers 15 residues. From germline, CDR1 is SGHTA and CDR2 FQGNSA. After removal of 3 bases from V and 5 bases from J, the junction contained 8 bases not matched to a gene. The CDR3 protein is CASSFPRTGKETQYF. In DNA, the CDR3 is TGTGCCAGCAGCTTCCCCCGGACAGGGAAGGAGACCCAGTACTTC.

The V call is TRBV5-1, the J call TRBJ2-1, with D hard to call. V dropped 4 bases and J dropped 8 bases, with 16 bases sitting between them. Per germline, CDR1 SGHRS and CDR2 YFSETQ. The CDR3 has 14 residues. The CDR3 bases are TGCGCCAGCAGCCCAACGCCGTCCCTGGATGAGCAGTTCTTC. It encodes CASSPTPSLDEQFF.

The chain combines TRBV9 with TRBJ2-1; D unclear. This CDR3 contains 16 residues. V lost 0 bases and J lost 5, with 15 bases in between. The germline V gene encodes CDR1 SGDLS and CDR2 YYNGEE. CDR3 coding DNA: TGTGCCAGCAGCGTAGCCTGCGTGCCGTCCCACAATGAGCAGTTCTTC. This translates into CASSVACVPSHNEQFF.

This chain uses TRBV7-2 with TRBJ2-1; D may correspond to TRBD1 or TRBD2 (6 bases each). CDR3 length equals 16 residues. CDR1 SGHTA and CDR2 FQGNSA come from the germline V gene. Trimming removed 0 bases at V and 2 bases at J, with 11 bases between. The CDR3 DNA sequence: TGTGCCAGCAGCTTAGCACGGGGGCCACCCTACAATGAGCAGTTCTTC. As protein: CASSLARGPPYNEQFF.

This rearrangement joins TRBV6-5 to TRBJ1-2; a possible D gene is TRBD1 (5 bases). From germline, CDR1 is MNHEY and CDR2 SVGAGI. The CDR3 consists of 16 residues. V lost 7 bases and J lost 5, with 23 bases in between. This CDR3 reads CASTTPPGSAYYGYTF. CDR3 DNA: TGTGCCAGCACAACACCGCCAGGGTCGGCTTATTATGGCTACACCTTC.

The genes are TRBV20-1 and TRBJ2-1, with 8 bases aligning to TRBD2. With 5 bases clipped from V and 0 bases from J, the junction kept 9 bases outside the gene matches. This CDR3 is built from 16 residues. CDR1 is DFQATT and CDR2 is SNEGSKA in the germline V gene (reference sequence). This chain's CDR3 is CSAFSLAGFSYNEQFF. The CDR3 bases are TGCAGTGCTTTTTCTTTAGCGGGATTCTCCTACAATGAGCAGTTCTTC.

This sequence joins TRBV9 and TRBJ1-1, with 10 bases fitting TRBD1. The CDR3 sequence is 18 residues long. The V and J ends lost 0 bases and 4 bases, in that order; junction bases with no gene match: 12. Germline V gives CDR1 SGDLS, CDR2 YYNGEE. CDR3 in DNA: TGTGCCAGCAGCGTAGCCGAACTGACAGGGGGCTGGGGCACTGAAGCTTTCTTT. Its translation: CASSVAELTGGWGTEAFF.

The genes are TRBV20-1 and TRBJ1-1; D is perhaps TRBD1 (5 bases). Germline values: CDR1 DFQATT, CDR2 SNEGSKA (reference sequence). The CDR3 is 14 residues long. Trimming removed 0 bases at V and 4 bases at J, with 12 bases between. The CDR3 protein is CSARDPRGSTEAFF. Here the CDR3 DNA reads TGCAGTGCTAGAGATCCAAGGGGATCCACTGAAGCTTTCTTT.

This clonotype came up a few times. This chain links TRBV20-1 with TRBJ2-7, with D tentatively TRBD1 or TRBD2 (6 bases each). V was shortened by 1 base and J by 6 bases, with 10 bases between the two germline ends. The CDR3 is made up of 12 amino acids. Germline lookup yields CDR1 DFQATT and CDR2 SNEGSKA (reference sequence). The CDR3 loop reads CSARGRGLEQYF. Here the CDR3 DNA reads TGCAGTGCTAGAGGTCGGGGGCTCGAGCAGTACTTC.

For the CDR3, the DNA is TGCAGTGCTAGAGTCCAAGGACTAGCGGGGTTCGCAGATACGCAGTATTTT. This gives the protein CSARVQGLAGFADTQYF. The chain uses TRBV20-1 and TRBJ2-3; 12 bases line up with TRBD2. CDR3 length: 17 residues. Looked up from germline, CDR1 is DFQATT and CDR2 is SNEGSKA (reference sequence). Losses at the gene ends were 1 base for V and 4 bases for J; bases not matched to a gene: 9.

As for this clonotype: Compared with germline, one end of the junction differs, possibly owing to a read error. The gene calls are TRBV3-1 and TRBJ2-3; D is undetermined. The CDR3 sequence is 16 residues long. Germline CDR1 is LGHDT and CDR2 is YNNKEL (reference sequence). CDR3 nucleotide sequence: TGTGCCTGCAGCCAAGTCCCGGAGCAACCCGCCGGATCACAGTATTTT. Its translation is CACSQVPEQPAGSQYF.

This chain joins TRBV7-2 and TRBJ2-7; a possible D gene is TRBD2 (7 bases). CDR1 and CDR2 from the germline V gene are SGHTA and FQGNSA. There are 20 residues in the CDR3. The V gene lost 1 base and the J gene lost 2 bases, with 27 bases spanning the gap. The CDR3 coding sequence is TGTGCCAGCAGCTTAGGGGCTTCCGGGGCGGGGGCCGTACAAACCTACGAGCAGTACTTC. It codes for CASSLGASGAGAVQTYEQYF.

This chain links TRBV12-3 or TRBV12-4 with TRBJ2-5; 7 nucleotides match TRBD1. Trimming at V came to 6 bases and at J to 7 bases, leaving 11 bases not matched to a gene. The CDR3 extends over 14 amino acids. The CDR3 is CASSPRQGYGTQYF. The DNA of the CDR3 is TGTGCCAGCAGCCCCCGACAGGGTTATGGGACCCAGTACTTC.

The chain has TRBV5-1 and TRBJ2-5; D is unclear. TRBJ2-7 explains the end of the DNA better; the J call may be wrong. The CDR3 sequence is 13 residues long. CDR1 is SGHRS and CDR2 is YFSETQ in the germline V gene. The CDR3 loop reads CASSLGSESEQYF. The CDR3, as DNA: TGCGCCAGCAGCTTGGGTTCGGAAAGCGAGCAGTACTTC.

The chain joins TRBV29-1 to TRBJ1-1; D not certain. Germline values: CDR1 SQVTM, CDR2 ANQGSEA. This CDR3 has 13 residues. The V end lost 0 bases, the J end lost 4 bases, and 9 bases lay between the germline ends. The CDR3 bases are TGCAGCGTTGAAGACCCGAGAGGCACTGAAGCTTTCTTT. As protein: CSVEDPRGTEAFF.

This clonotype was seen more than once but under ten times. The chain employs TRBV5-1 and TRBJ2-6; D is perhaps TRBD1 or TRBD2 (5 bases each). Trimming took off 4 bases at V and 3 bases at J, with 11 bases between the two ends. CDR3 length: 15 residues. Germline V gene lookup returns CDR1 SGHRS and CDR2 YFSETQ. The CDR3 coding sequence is TGCGCCAGCAGCCTGGGACCTCTTGGGGCCAACGTCCTGACTTTC. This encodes CASSLGPLGANVLTF.

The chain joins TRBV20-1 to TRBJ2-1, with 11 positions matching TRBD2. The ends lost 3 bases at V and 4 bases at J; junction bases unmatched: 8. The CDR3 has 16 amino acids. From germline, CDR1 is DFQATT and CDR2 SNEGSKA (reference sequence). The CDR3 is CSASLAGGPLYNEQFF. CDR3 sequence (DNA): TGCAGTGCTAGCTTAGCGGGGGGGCCCCTATACAATGAGCAGTTCTTC.

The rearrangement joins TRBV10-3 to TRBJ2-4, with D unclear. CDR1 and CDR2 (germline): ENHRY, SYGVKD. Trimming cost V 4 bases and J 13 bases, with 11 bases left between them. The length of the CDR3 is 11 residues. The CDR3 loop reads CAISVSVEQYF. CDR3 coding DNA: TGTGCCATCAGTGTCTCAGTGGAGCAGTACTTC.

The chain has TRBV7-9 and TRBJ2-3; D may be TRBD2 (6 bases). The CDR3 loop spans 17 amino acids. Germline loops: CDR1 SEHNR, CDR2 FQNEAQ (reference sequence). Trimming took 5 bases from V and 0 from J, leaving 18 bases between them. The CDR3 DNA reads TGTGCCAGCAGCCCATTGACTATCGGGGGTAGCACAGATACGCAGTATTTT. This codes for CASSPLTIGGSTDTQYF.

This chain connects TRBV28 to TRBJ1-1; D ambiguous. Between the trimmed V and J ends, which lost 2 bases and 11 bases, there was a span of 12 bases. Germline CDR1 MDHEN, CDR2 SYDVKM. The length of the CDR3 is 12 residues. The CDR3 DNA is TGTGCCAGCAGTTTAGCAGAGTATAAGGCTTTCTTT. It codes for CASSLAEYKAFF. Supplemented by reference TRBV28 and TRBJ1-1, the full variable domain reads DVKVTQSSRYLVKRTGEKVFLECVQDMDHENMFWYRQDPGLGLRLIYFSYDVKMKEKGDIPEGYSVSREKKERFSLILESASTNQTSMYLCASSLAEYKAFFGQGTRLTVV.

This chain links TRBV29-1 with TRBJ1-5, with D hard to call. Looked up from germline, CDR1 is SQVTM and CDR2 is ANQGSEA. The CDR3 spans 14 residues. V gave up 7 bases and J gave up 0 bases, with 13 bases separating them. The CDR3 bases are TGCAGCGCTGCACCGGGCTATAGCAATCAGCCCCAGCATTTT. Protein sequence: CSAAPGYSNQPQHF.

CDR3 coding DNA: TGCAGTGCGACAGATCCGAACTATGGCTACACCTTC. Amino acids: CSATDPNYGYTF. The J gene is TRBJ1-2, the V gene TRBV20-1; D might be TRBD1 (5 bases). The V end lost 6 bases, the J end lost 2 bases, and 10 bases lay between the germline ends. Germline assignment: CDR1 DFQATT and CDR2 SNEGSKA (reference sequence). The CDR3 is 12 amino acids.

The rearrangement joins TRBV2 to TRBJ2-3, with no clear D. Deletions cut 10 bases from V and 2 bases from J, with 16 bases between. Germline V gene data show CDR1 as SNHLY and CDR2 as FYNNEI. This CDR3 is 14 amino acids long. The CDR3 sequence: CANLGAVVTDTQYF. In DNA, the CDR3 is TGTGCCAACTTAGGAGCAGTCGTCACAGATACGCAGTATTTT.

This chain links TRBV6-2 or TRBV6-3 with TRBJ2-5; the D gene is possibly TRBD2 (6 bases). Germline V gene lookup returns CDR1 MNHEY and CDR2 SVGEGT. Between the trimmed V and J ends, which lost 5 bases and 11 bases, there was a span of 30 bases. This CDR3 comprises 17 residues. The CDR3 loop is CASSRPGRGGPSLEQYF. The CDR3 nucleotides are TGTGCCAGCAGTCGACCAGGGCGTGGAGGGCCCTCATTGGAGCAGTACTTC.

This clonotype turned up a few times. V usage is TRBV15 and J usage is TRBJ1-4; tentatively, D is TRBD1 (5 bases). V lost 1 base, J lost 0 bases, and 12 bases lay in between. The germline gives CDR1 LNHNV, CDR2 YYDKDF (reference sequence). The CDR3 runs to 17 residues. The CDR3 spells CATSRGRGVATNEKLFF. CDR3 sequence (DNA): TGTGCCACCAGCAGAGGGAGAGGGGTTGCAACTAATGAAAAACTGTTTTTT.

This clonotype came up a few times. CDR3 DNA: TGTGCCAGCAGCCCACAAACAGGGAGAAGCGACGAGCAGTACTTC. Its protein is CASSPQTGRSDEQYF. This sequence joins TRBV7-2 and TRBJ2-5; TRBD1 is a possible D gene (6 bases). Near its end, the DNA agrees better with TRBJ2-7, so the J call may be wrong. Germline CDR1 reads SGHTA; CDR2 reads FQGNSA. The CDR3 spans 15 residues.

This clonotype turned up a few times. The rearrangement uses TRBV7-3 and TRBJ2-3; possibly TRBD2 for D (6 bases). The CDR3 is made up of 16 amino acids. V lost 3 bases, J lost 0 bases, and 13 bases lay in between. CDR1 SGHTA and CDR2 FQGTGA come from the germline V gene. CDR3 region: CASSFGTARSTDTQYF. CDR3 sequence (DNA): TGTGCCAGCAGCTTCGGGACTGCTCGTAGCACAGATACGCAGTATTTT.

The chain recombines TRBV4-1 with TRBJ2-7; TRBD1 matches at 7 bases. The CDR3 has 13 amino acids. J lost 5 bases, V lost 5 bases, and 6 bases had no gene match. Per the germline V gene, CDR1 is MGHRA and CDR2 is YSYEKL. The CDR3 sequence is CASSKGQWDEQYF. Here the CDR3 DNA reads TGCGCCAGCAGCAAGGGACAGTGGGACGAGCAGTACTTC.

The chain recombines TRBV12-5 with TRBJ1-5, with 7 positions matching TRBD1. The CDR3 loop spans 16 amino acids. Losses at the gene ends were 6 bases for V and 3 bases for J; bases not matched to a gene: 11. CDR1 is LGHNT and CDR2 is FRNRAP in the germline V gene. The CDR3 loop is CASGPRGVMDNQPQHF. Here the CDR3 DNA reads TGTGCTAGTGGACCCAGGGGGGTTATGGACAATCAGCCCCAGCATTTT.

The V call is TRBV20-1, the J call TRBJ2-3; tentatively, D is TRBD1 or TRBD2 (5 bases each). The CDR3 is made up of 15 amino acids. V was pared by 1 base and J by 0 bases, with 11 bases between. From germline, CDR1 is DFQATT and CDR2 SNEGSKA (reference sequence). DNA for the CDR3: TGCAGTGCTAGAGTTCCGGGACGGAGCACAGATACGCAGTATTTT. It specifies CSARVPGRSTDTQYF.